This T cell receptor beta chain derives from a study of regulatory T cells in long-lasting Graves disease. Study overall: Those with persistent Graves' disease had received antithyroid drugs for over 5 years with positive TSH receptor antibodies.

Worth noting for this clonotype: As yet, its antigen is unknown.

As for time point: persistent/refractory GD, antithyroid drugs over 5 years with positive TRAb. From RNA extracted from PBMCs, the TCR library was made. Through Arm-PCR of CDR3 regions and iRepertoire HTBI primers, TCR beta libraries were built. How the authors handled the data: Spanning all samples, the identified segments comprised around 62 TRBV and some 14 TRBJ. TCRdb analysed the multiplex PCR reads with MiXCR anew, one entry per CDR3 protein. V and J calls and clone size were set by TCRdb, not the authors. The sample holds hundreds of thousands of distinct CDR3 sequences; less than 25% are singletons and the top ten take 20% to 25%. Study results and limitations: Among the persistent patients, 2,500 to 3,500 public clonotypes were shared, more than the 850 to 1,000 shared among new patients. Less diverse TCR repertoires were seen in persistent Graves' patients than in newly diagnosed ones.

Trimming took off 4 bases at V and 0 bases at J, with 16 bases between the two ends. The CDR3 spans 17 residues. Per the germline V gene, CDR1 is MDHEN and CDR2 is SYDVKM. This rearrangement joins TRBV28 to TRBJ1-3, with D perhaps TRBD1 (5 bases). The sequence came from a female donor with Graves disease. Sample: peripheral blood mononuclear cells (PBMCs), taken when the disease was refractory, from a patient treated with antithyroid drugs. CDR3 nucleotides: TGTGCCAGCAGTTCCTTTCCCGGGACCCTCTCTGGAAACACCATATATTTT. This codes for CASSSFPGTLSGNTIYF. Supplemented by reference TRBV28 and TRBJ1-3, the full variable domain reads DVKVTQSSRYLVKRTGEKVFLECVQDMDHENMFWYRQDPGLGLRLIYFSYDVKMKEKGDIPEGYSVSREKKERFSLILESASTNQTSMYLCASSSFPGTLSGNTIYFGEGSWLTVV.